This TCR beta chain was sequenced for a study of blood T cell repertoires in COVID-19. Overall study context: In each case, the material was cDNA or gDNA derived from T cells, B-cell-depleted T cells, or PBMCs.

Here immunoSEQ multiplex PCR was the method, and the copy in TCRdb shows in-frame clones only, minus some. Found here are about 180,000 clones, roughly 80% of them singletons; the top ten hold around 8%. The CDR3 runs 16 residues. The germline gives CDR1 KGHDR, CDR2 SFDVKD. Trimming removed 3 bases from V and 5 bases from J; junction bases left unmatched: 5. This TCR derives from a woman between 70 and 85 years old with COVID-19, enrolled during active disease. The sample comprised peripheral blood. This chain connects TRBV24-1 to TRBJ2-7; 14 nucleotides match TRBD2. CDR3 sequence (DNA): TGTGCCACCAGTGATCCGGGACTAGCGGGAGTCGACGAGCAGTACTTC. Amino acid sequence: CATSDPGLAGVDEQYF.